Sequencing of this T cell receptor (beta chain) was carried out in a study of cytomegalovirus exposure and HLA in healthy donors (TCRdb year 2017). In the study overall: A later analysis indicated that the 130 or so validation repertoires were generated on the platform also employed for the roughly 730 repertoires of the first cohort. In addition to the first cohort of 666 subjects, a separate validation cohort of around 110 different subjects was used. High-throughput TCR immunosequencing, statistical association of individual TCRs with disease status, and machine learning were combined to predict cytomegalovirus infection status. The study aimed to test whether cataloging public T cell receptors could reveal signatures of past pathogen exposure.

Separate from the approximately 670-subject first cohort, the validation cohort of 120 subjects was the group to which the donors belonged. A remark on this clone: Its recognized antigen is unknown. Within one base of it there is no much larger clone, and no base qualities were kept.

Libraries were made using the immunoSEQ multiplex PCR assay. The published analysis was carried out like this. To diagnose cytomegalovirus status from the catalog of TCR beta chain sequences, a statistical classification framework was built. TCRdb re-hosts the immuneACCESS table, in-frame sequences only. Its copies lack some clones; in the studies checked, an unresolved V gene accounts for under half of them, and the cause for the rest is not known. That table furnishes V, J and clone size, whereas the DNA furnished D and trimming. In this sample the table shows about 250,000 clones, roughly nine tenths of which occur a single time. 9.5% to 15% of the sample rests with the top ten. The CDR3 holds 16 amino acids from the cysteine to the phenylalanine. Just CDR3 DNA is preserved here, 48 bases in frame from base 1. A distance of 16 bases separates the germline ends of V and J, which lose 8 bases and 0 bases respectively. Sequences ENHRY (CDR1) and SYGVKD (CDR2) are obtained from the germline V gene.

On the study overall, not on this receptor specifically: In vitro tests confirmed that a few of the cytomegalovirus-associated TCR beta chains recognize cytomegalovirus antigens. All 130 or so repertoires were used to score co-occurrence in the validation cohort in a later analysis, because that analysis had no HLA typing for the cohort. Cytomegalovirus status was reported to be diagnosed by the classifier with high specificity and sensitivity in both the original and validation cohorts. In a later analysis, TCRs clustered in the first cohort were found to also tend to co-occur in the roughly 120 validation repertoires, with 90% to 95% of cluster scores above 0. Across donors, most TCR sequences were observed very rarely, whereas some public TCRs were present in many individuals. The study listed approximately 150 TCR beta chains as associated with cytomegalovirus. According to the authors, the approach could potentially be generalized to other disease states and immunological phenotypes.

The sequence came from a man in his late teens or twenties in good health and CMV-seropositive. Sequencing input: PBMCs. The rearrangement combines TRBV10-3 with TRBJ2-2; the D gene cannot be resolved reliably. The CDR3 loop reads CAIRVEEFANTGELFF. The DNA reads TGTGCCATCCGCGTCGAGGAGTTCGCGAACACCGGGGAGCTGTTTTTT.